A single sample gave rise to the 4 T cell receptor beta chains below, sequenced in a study of blood T cell repertoires in COVID-19. Clones were read by immunoSEQ multiplex PCR, and TCRdb kept only the in-frame ones, dropping some. Among 100,000 to 120,000 clones listed, 75% to 90% were seen once. Sequencing input: peripheral blood. These receptors came from a woman aged 50 to 60 with acute or convalescent COVID-19.

Notes on this clone: This same CDR3 is encoded by further DNA sequences in the sample. This rearrangement joins TRBV28 to TRBJ2-7, with D maybe TRBD1 (5 bases). CDR1 and CDR2 (germline): MDHEN, SYDVKM. The V gene lost 5 bases and the J gene lost 6 bases, with 23 bases spanning the gap. The CDR3 is 16 amino acids. As DNA, the CDR3 is TGTGCCAGCAGTCCCCCTTTGGGGCAGGGTATGGGCGAGCAGTACTTC. Its protein product is CASSPPLGQGMGEQYF.

V and J are TRBV30 and TRBJ1-2; the D gene is possibly TRBD1 (6 bases). The CDR3 runs 14 residues. The germline CDR1 and CDR2 sequences are GTSNPN and SVGIG (reference sequence). The V gene lost 3 bases and the J gene lost 8 bases, with 19 bases spanning the gap. The CDR3 spells CAWRTMGGADGYTF. CDR3 coding DNA: TGTGCCTGGAGGACTATGGGGGGGGCGGACGGCTACACCTTC.

This sequence joins TRBV6-5 and TRBJ1-1; D is undetermined. CDR3 length: 13 amino acids. Germline V gene sequence: CDR1 MNHEY, CDR2 SVGAGI. Trimming stripped 5 bases from V and 7 bases from J, with 14 bases between. This CDR3 reads CASSLPGLGEAFF. CDR3 coding DNA: TGTGCCAGCAGTCTCCCTGGACTGGGTGAAGCTTTCTTT.

Here the CDR3 reads CASSPGLFTGELFF. The CDR3 nucleotides read TGTGCCAGCTCACCGGGACTCTTCACCGGGGAGCTGTTTTTT. The V call is TRBV18, the J call TRBJ2-2, with D perhaps matching TRBD2 (6 bases). The CDR3 runs to 14 residues. From germline, CDR1 is KGHSH and CDR2 LQKENI. V lost 3 bases to trimming and J lost 4 bases, with 9 bases between them.